The entry below gives a single T cell receptor beta chain sequence along with its context. What it binds is not known. PCR involved 60 Vbeta and 13 Jbeta primers. Libraries were prepared by immunoSEQ multiplex PCR; TCRdb keeps only in-frame clonotypes and omits some of them. The sample holds some 140,000 clones, roughly 80% seen once. The data were obtained in a study of cytomegalovirus exposure and HLA in healthy donors. Whole-study results and caveats: One variant, a missense change in DCLRE1C, was linked in a later analysis to TCR beta V- and J-gene trimming. Among the CMV-associated chains, a few were confirmed in vitro as specific for CMV antigens. Diagnosis of cytomegalovirus status made by the classifier reportedly showed high specificity and sensitivity.

The CDR3 sequence is 15 residues long. The V end was cut by 8 bases, the J end by 0 bases, with 15 bases between. The germline gives CDR1 KGHSH, CDR2 LQKENI. The sample was PBMCs. The sequence was obtained from a young man in good health and CMV-seronegative. This chain links TRBV18 with TRBJ2-3; D is perhaps TRBD2 (7 bases). The CDR3 here is CASRHGGQSTDTQYF. The DNA for the CDR3 is TGTGCCAGCCGACACGGGGGGCAGAGCACAGATACGCAGTATTTT.